This T cell receptor beta chain emerged from a study of regulatory T cells in long-lasting Graves disease. Researchers made TCR beta libraries by using iRepertoire HTBI primers and running Arm-PCR on CDR3 regions. Per the original methods: The identification of under 65 TRBV and 11 to 15 TRBJ segments was made across samples. A single record per CDR3 protein comes from TCRdb applying MiXCR to the multiplex PCR reads. TCRdb's processing, not the study's, gives the V and J calls here. The sample holds hundreds of thousands of distinct CDR3 sequences; less than 15% are singletons and the top ten take more than 8.5%. The CDR3 is 16 residues long. With V trimmed by 3 bases and J by 5 bases, 8 bases remained unmatched. This sample's time point: newly diagnosed GD, antithyroid drugs for less than 3 months. RNA extracted from PBMCs served as the sequencing template. Points from the study as a whole: It is possible that accuracy was reduced by the small size of the sample.

This clonotype was counted at least ten times. Its antigen is as yet unknown. The data also belong to a second study, concerning T cells in Graves' hyperthyroidism and ophthalmopathy. That source reports: Thyroid ultrasound, orbital computed tomography, clinical symptoms, and serum thyroxine and TRAb underpinned diagnoses.

This clonotype originated in a man aged 30 to 45 with Graves disease. The sequencing here drew on peripheral blood mononuclear cells (PBMCs), taken at new diagnosis, from a patient treated with antithyroid drugs. This sequence joins TRBV12-3 or TRBV12-4 and TRBJ2-3; TRBD1 agrees at 10 bases. This CDR3 is CASSFGPGTGEDTQYF. The CDR3 DNA is TGTGCCAGCAGTTTTGGCCCCGGGACAGGGGAAGATACGCAGTATTTT.